This T cell receptor beta chain was obtained from a study of CD8+ T cells in alopecia areata. Study outcomes and limitations: Greater clonality was observed in lesional scalp samples, especially alopecia totalis/universalis, versus normal scalp. Mice gave a clearer picture of TCR sharing than patients did, possibly for HLA-related reasons.

Sequencing used cDNA as its template, made by extracting RNA and reverse transcribing it. Profiled with immunoSEQ multiplex PCR; TCRdb holds only in-frame clones, not every one. The top ten hold roughly 5.3% of the sample, which has about 200,000 clones, around 50% seen once. The J segment lost 4 bases and the V segment lost 6 bases, leaving 10 bases of the junction unmatched. Per the germline V gene, CDR1 is LGHNT and CDR2 is FRNRAP. This CDR3 contains 15 residues. About this clone itself: As yet, its antigen is unknown.

The chain uses TRBV12-5 and TRBJ2-7, with 9 bases lining up with TRBD1. The receptor was derived from a human donor in good health. The sequencing sample was made of CD8+ T cells sorted from blood. CDR3 residues: CASGALGQGKYEQYF. The CDR3 DNA sequence: TGTGCTAGTGGAGCCCTGGGACAGGGAAAATACGAGCAGTACTTC.